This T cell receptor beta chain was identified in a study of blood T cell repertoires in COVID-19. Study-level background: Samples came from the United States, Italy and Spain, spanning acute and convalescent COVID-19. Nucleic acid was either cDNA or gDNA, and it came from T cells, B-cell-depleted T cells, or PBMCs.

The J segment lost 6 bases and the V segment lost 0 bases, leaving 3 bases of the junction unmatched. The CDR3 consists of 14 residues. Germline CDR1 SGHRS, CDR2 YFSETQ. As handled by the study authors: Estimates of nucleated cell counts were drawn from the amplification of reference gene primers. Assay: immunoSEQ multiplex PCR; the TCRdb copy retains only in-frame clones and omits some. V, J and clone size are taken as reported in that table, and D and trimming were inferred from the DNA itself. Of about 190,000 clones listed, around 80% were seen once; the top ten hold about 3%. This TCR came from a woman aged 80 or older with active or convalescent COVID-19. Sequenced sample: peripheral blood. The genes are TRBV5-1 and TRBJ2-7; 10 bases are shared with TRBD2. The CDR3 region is CASSLASGGGEQYF. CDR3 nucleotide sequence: TGCGCCAGCAGCTTGGCTAGCGGGGGTGGCGAGCAGTACTTC.